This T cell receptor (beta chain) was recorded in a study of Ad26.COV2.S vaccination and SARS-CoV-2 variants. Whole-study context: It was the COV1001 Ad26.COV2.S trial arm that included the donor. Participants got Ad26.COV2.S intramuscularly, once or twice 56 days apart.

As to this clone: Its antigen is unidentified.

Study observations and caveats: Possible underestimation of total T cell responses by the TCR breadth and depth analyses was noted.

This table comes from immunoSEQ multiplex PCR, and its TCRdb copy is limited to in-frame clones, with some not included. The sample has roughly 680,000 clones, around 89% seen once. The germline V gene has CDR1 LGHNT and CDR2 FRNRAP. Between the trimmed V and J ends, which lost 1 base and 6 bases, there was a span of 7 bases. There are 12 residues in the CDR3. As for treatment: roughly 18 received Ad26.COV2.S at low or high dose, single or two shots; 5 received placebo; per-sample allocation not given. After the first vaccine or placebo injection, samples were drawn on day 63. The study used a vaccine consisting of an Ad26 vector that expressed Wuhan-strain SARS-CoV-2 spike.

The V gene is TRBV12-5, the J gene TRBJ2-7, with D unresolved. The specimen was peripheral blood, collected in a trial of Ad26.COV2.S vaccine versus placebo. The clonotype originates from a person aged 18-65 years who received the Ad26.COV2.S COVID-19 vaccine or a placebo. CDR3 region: CASGLGTAEQYF. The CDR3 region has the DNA TGTGCTAGTGGTTTGGGCACAGCCGAGCAGTACTTC.